This T cell receptor (beta chain) stems from a study of TIL therapy for anti-PD-1-resistant metastatic lung cancer. Turning to the study itself: Most patients had lung adenocarcinoma.

Time point specified: pre-treatment sample, taken before nivolumab and TIL therapy. Stage 4 NSCLC adults joined between late 2017 and January 2020. Study-wide findings and caveats: TIL clonotype persistence in blood showed no apparent association with response.

Germline lookup yields CDR1 SEHNR and CDR2 FQNEAQ (reference sequence). The CDR3 extends over 11 amino acids. Deletions cut 8 bases from V and 1 base from J, with 5 bases between. Note on this clone: Its antigen is not identified.

The libraries were made with immunoSEQ v3. Sequencing depth was approximately 1.8 million read pairs for survey level, roughly 4.5-6 million for deep. Produced via immunoSEQ multiplex PCR; TCRdb's table is partial and in-frame only. The sample has fewer than 65,000 clones, 70% to 90% seen once. The clonotype originates from a person aged 25-85 years with non-small cell lung cancer. This rearrangement joins TRBV7-9 to TRBJ1-1; D unresolved. Here the sequenced sample was blood, taken at baseline. CDR3 sequence (DNA): TGTGCCAGCGTCACGAACACTGAAGCTTTCTTT. This translates into CASVTNTEAFF.